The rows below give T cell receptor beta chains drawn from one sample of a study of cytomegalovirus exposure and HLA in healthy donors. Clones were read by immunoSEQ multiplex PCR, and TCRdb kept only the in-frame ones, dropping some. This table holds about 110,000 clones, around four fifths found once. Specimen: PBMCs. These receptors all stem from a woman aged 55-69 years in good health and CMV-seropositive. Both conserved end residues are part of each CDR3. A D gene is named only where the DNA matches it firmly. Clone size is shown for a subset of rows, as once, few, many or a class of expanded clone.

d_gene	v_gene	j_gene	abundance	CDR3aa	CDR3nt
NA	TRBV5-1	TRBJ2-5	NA	CASFATSANQETQYF	TGCGCCAGCTTCGCCACCAGCGCAAACCAAGAGACCCAGTACTTC
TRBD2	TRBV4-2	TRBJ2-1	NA	CASSALSGRSETNEQFF	TGTGCCAGCAGCGCACTGAGCGGGAGGTCCGAAACCAATGAGCAGTTCTTC
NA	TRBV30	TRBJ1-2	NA	CAWSANSYYGYTF	TGTGCCTGGAGTGCCAACAGTTACTATGGCTACACCTTC
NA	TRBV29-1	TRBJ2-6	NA	CSVEDYGTSGANVLTF	TGCAGCGTTGAAGATTATGGCACCTCTGGGGCCAACGTCCTGACTTTC
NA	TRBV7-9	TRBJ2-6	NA	CSSSLVGLTSGANVLTF	TGTTCCAGCAGCTTAGTGGGACTGACCTCTGGGGCCAACGTCCTGACTTTC
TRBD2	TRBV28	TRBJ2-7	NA	CASSFGGLAEVSSYEQYF	TGTGCCAGCAGTTTTGGGGGACTAGCGGAAGTCAGCTCCTACGAGCAGTACTTC
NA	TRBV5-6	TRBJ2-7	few	CASSLGQNYEQYF	TGTGCCAGCAGCTTGGGTCAGAACTACGAGCAGTACTTC
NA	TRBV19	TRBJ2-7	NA	CASGVNPTGSSYEQYF	TGTGCCAGCGGAGTGAACCCCACCGGGAGCTCCTACGAGCAGTACTTC
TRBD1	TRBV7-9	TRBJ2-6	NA	CASSLGWDREDGANVLTF	TGTGCCAGCAGCTTAGGTTGGGACAGGGAGGATGGGGCCAACGTCCTGACTTTC
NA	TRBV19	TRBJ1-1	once	CASSPRSVTEAFF	TGTGCCAGTAGTCCGAGGTCGGTCACTGAAGCTTTCTTT
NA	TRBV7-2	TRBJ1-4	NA	CASSRNGGAGINKLFF	TGTGCCAGCAGCCGAAACGGTGGGGCTGGTATAAACAAACTGTTTTTT
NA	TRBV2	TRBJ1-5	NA	CASSASRGGFKRPQHF	TGTGCCAGCAGTGCTTCCCGTGGGGGGTTCAAGCGGCCCCAGCATTTT
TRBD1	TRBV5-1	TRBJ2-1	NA	CASRGTAADEQFF	TGCGCCAGCAGAGGGACAGCAGCCGATGAGCAGTTCTTC
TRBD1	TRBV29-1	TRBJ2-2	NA	CSVEKAGGGELFF	TGCAGCGTTGAAAAAGCAGGGGGCGGGGAGCTGTTTTTT
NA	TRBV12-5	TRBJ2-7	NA	CASGLGAEAYEQYF	TGTGCTAGTGGTTTGGGTGCAGAAGCCTACGAGCAGTACTTC
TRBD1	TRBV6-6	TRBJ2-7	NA	CASSLLDREYEQYF	TGTGCCAGCAGTCTACTGGACAGGGAGTACGAGCAGTACTTC
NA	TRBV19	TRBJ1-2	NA	CASSAGWALYGYTF	TGTGCCAGTAGTGCCGGATGGGCTCTCTATGGCTACACCTTC
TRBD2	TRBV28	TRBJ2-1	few	CASSFSWTSGFREQFF	TGTGCCAGCAGTTTCTCCTGGACTAGCGGGTTTCGTGAGCAGTTCTTC
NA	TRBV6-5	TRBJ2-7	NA	CASSYTTGPYYEQYF	TGTGCCAGCAGTTACACGACAGGCCCATACTACGAGCAGTACTTC
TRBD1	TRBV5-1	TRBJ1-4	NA	CASSSTGGSNEKLFF	TGCGCCAGCAGCTCAACAGGGGGATCGAATGAAAAACTGTTTTTT
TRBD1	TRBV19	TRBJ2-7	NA	CASSHRTGDEQYF	TGTGCCAGTAGCCACAGGACAGGGGACGAGCAGTACTTC
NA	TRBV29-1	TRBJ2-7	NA	CSVAASETYEQYF	TGCAGCGTCGCTGCTAGTGAAACCTACGAGCAGTACTTC
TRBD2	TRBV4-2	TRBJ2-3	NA	CASTLSGTYTDTQYF	TGTGCCAGCACACTCAGCGGGACCTACACAGATACGCAGTATTTT
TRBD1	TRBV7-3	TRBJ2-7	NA	CASSPRTGTEQYF	TGTGCCAGCAGCCCACGGACAGGCACCGAGCAGTACTTC
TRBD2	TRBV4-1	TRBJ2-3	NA	CASSQVLGLAGSEEGTDTQYF	TGCGCCAGCAGCCAAGTCCTCGGACTAGCCGGGAGTGAGGAGGGCACAGATACGCAGTATTTT
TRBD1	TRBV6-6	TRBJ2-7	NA	CASSYFTGTGTYEQYF	TGTGCCAGCAGTTACTTTACCGGGACAGGGACCTACGAGCAGTACTTC
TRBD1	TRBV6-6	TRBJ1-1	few	CASSYPTGGAGFF	TGTGCCAGCAGTTACCCGACAGGGGGCGCTGGGTTCTTT
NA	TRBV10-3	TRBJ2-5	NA	CAITRDREETQYF	TGTGCCATCACTCGCGACAGAGAAGAGACCCAGTACTTC
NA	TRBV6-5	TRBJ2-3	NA	CASSAIKGSTDTQYF	TGTGCCAGCAGCGCTATCAAGGGGAGCACAGATACGCAGTATTTT
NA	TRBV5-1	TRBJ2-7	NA	CASSAGGTGGEQYF	TGCGCCAGCAGCGCGGGAGGGACAGGCGGAGAGCAGTACTTC
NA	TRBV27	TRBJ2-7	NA	CASSREEGRGYEQYF	TGTGCCAGCAGTCGCGAAGAGGGTCGGGGCTACGAGCAGTACTTC
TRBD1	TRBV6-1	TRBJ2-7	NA	CASMAGGSYEQYF	TGTGCCAGCATGGCAGGGGGCTCCTACGAGCAGTACTTC
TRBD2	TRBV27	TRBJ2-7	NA	CASSFRSSGILFYEQYF	TGTGCCAGCAGTTTTCGATCTAGCGGGATACTTTTCTACGAGCAGTACTTC